This T cell receptor beta chain was sequenced in a study of early T cells in non-severe SARS-CoV-2 infection. For the study at large: Unsorted whole-blood RNA was sequenced in bulk, leaving chains unpaired. The study, taken as a whole, reports: VDJdb-based matching was biased toward anti-spike CD8 responses and missed private and CD4 specificities.

The library protocol tagged individual cDNA molecules with unique molecular identifiers. TCRdb analysed the 5' RACE reads with MiXCR anew, one entry per CDR3 protein. The sample lists tens of thousands of distinct CDR3 sequences, roughly a tenth occurring once. V shed 4 bases and J 2 bases; nucleotides not matched to a gene: 5. This CDR3 has 15 amino acids. Germline-derived CDR1 and CDR2 are MNHNY and SVGAGI (reference sequence). The table lists this clonotype with a few counts. The antigen remains undetermined. The source of this sequence is an adult who was a healthcare worker with PCR-confirmed SARS-CoV-2 infection or an uninfected control (not recorded which). Sequenced input: whole blood. The chain recombines TRBV6-6 with TRBJ2-7; the match to TRBD2 covers 10 bases. The chain's CDR3 is CASSSSGRRTYEQYF. As DNA, the CDR3 is TGTGCCAGCAGTTCTAGCGGGAGAAGGACCTACGAGCAGTACTTC.